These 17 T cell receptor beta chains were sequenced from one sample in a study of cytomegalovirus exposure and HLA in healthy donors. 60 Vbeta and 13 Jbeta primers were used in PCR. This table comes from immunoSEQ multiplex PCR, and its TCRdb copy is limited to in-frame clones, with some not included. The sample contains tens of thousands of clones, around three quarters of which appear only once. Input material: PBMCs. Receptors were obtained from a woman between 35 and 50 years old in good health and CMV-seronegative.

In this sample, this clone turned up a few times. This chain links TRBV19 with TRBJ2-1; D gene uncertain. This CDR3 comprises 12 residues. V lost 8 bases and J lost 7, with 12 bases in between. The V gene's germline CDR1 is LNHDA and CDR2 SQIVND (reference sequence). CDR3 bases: TGTGCCAGTCTAGATTCCCTTAATGAGCAGTTCTTC. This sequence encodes CASLDSLNEQFF.

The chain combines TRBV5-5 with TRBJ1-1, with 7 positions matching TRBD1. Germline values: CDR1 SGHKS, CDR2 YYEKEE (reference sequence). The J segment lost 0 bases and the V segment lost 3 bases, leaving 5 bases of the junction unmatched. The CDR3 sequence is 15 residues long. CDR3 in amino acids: CASSWGQTLNTEAFF. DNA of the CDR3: TGTGCCAGCAGCTGGGGACAGACTCTGAACACTGAAGCTTTCTTT.

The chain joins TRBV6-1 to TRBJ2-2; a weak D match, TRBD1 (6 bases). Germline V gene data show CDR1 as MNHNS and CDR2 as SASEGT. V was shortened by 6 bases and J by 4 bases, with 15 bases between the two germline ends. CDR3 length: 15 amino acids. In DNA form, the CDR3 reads TGTGCCAGCAGCGAAACAGGGTTCGCCACCGGGGAGCTGTTTTTT. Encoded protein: CASSETGFATGELFF.

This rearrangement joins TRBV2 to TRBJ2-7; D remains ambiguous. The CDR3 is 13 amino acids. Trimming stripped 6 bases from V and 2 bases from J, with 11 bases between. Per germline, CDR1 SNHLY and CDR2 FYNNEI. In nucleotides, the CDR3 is TGTGCCAGCAGCCCCTACTCGGCCTACGAGCAGTACTTC. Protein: CASSPYSAYEQYF.

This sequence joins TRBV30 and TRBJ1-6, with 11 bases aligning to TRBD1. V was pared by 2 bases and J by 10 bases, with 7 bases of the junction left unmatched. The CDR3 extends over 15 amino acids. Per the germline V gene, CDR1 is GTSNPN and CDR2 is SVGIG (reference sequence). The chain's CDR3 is CAWSSGQGVWSPLHF. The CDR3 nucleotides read TGTGCCTGGAGTTCGGGACAGGGGGTCTGGTCACCCCTCCACTTT. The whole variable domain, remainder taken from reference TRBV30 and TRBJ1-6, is SQTIHQWPATLVQPVGSPLSLECTVEGTSNPNLYWYRQAAGRGLQLLFYSVGIGQISSEVPQNLSASRPQDRQFILSSKKLLLSDSGFYLCAWSSGQGVWSPLHFGNGTRLTVT.

The CDR3 region is CASRPGTGFGNQPQHF. In nucleotides, the CDR3 is TGTGCCAGCAGACCCGGGACAGGCTTTGGCAATCAGCCCCAGCATTTT. J is TRBJ1-5 and V is TRBV5-8; 8 bases map to TRBD1. V shed 5 bases, J shed 2 bases, and the junction held 9 bases outside the gene matches. The CDR3 is 16 residues long. Germline-derived CDR1 and CDR2 are SGHTS and YDEGEE.

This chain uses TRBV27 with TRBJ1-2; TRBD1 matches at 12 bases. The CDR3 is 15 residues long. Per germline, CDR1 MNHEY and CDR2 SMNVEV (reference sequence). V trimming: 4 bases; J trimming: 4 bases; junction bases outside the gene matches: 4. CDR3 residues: CASSSGTGGFYGYTF. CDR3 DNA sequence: TGTGCCAGCAGTTCAGGGACAGGGGGCTTCTATGGCTACACCTTC.

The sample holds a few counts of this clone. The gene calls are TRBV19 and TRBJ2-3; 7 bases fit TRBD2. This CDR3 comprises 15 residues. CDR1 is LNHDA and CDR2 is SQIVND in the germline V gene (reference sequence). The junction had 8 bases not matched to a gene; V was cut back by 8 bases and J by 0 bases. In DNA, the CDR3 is TGTGCCAGTCGTCGGGGGGTATCTAGCACAGATACGCAGTATTTT. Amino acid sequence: CASRRGVSSTDTQYF.

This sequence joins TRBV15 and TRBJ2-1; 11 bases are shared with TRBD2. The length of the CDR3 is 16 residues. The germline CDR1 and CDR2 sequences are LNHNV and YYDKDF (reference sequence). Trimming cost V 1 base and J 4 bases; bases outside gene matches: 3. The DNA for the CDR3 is TGTGCCACCAGCAGAGGGGGACTAGCGGATTACAATGAGCAGTTCTTC. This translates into CATSRGGLADYNEQFF.

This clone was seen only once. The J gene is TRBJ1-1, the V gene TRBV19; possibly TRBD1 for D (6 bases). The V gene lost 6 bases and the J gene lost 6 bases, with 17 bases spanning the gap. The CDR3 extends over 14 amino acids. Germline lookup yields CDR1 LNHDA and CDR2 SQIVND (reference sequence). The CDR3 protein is CASSRDTQRAEAFF. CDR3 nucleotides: TGTGCCAGTAGCCGGGACACCCAAAGGGCTGAAGCTTTCTTT. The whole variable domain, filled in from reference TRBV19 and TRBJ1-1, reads DGGITQSPKYLFRKEGQNVTLSCEQNLNHDAMYWYRQDPGQGLRLIYYSQIVNDFQKGDIAEGYSVSREKKESFPLTVTSAQKNPTAFYLCASSRDTQRAEAFFGQGTRLTVV.

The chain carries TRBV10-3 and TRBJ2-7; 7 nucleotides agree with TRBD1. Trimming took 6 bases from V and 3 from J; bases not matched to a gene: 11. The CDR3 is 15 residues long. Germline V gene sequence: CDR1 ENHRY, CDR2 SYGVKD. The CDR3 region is CAISRQGSVGYEQYF. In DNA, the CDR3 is TGTGCCATCAGCCGACAGGGATCAGTGGGCTACGAGCAGTACTTC.

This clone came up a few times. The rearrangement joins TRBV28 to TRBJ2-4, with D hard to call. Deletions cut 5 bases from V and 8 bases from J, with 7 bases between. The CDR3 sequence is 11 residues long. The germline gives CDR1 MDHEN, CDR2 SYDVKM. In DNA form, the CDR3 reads TGTGCCAGCAGTACACAGCACATTCAGTACTTC. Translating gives CASSTQHIQYF.

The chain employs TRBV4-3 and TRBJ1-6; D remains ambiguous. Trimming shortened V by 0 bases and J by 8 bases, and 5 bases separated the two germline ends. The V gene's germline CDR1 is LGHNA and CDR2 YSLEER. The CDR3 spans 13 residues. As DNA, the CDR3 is TGCGCCAGCAGCCAAGATCGTTATTCACCCCTCCACTTT. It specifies CASSQDRYSPLHF.

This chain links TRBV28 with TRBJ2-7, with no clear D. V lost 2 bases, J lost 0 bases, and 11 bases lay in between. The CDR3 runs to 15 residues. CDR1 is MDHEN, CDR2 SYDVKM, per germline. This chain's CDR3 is CASSLGQTISYEQYF. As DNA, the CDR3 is TGTGCCAGCAGTTTAGGGCAGACAATCTCCTACGAGCAGTACTTC.

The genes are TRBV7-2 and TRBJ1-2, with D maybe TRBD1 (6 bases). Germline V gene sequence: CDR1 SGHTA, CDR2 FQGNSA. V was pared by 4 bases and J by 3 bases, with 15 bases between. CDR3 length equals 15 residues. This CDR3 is CASSSIGGRDYGYTF. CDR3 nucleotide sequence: TGTGCCAGCAGCTCGATCGGGGGGCGGGACTATGGCTACACCTTC.

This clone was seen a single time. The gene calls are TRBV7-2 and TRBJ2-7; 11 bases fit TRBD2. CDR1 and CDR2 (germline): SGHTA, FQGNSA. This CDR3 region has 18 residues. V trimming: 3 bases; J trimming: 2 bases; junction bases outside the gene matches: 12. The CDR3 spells CASSFGTSGLRGTYEQYF. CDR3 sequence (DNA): TGTGCCAGCAGCTTTGGGACTAGCGGTCTTAGGGGTACCTACGAGCAGTACTTC.

CDR3 in amino acids: CASSLTSKGPNEQFF. CDR3 bases: TGTGCCAGCAGCTTAACCTCGAAGGGGCCGAATGAGCAGTTCTTC. The gene calls are TRBV11-2 and TRBJ2-1; possible D gene TRBD1, 5 bases. The CDR3 totals 15 residues. Germline-derived CDR1 and CDR2 are SGHAT and FQNNGV. V dropped 2 bases and J dropped 7 bases, with 15 bases sitting between them. Variable domain in full (rest from reference TRBV11-2 and TRBJ2-1): EAGVAQSPRYKIIEKRQSVAFWCNPISGHATLYWYQQILGQGPKLLIQFQNNGVVDDSQLPKDRFSAERLKGVDSTLKIQPAKLEDSAVYLCASSLTSKGPNEQFFGPGTRLTVL.